These 20 T cell receptor beta chains were all obtained from the same sample, sequenced in a study of cytomegalovirus exposure and HLA in healthy donors (TCRdb year 2017). The library was built by means of the immunoSEQ multiplex PCR assay. For the multiplex PCR, a mixture combining 60 forward primers for TCR Vbeta segments and 13 reverse primers for TCR Jbeta segments was used. The table was pulled from immuneACCESS by TCRdb, which kept in-frame rearrangements only. Such tables lose some clones; where checked, under half of the loss comes from unresolved V genes, and the rest has no known cause. This sample lists approximately 170,000 clones; just over 75% were detected once. 1% of the sample is taken by the ten largest. The specimen was PBMCs. The receptor set was obtained from a woman aged 40-49 years in good health and CMV-seronegative.

This clone was seen more than once but under ten times. This rearrangement joins TRBV9 to TRBJ2-3, with D possibly matching TRBD2 (6 bases). V lost 2 bases and J lost 4, with 14 bases in between. CDR3 size: 15 residues. Germline loops: CDR1 SGDLS, CDR2 YYNGEE. The CDR3 sequence: CASSVRPSGSDTQYF. Written as DNA, the CDR3 is TGTGCCAGCAGCGTCCGCCCAAGCGGGTCAGATACGCAGTATTTT.

The V and J genes are TRBV28 and TRBJ2-2; 10 positions agree with TRBD1. Per germline, CDR1 MDHEN and CDR2 SYDVKM. The CDR3 length is 17 residues. J gave up 3 bases and V 4 bases, and 8 bases lay outside the gene matches. The CDR3, as DNA: TGTGCCAGCAGTTCCACAGACAGGGGGCTTCACACCGGGGAGCTGTTTTTT. Amino acids: CASSSTDRGLHTGELFF.

The chain joins TRBV21-1 to TRBJ2-3; the table's D call, TRBD2, was not checked against the DNA. TRBV21-1 is tagged as a pseudogene. The CDR3 contains 18 residues. The CDR3 is CASSKGPLFHFCTDTQYF. The CDR3 DNA reads TGTGCCAGCAGCAAAGGCCCCTTATTTCACTTCTGCACAGATACGCAGTATTTT.

The V call is TRBV7-6, the J call TRBJ1-3; D may be TRBD1 (6 bases). Germline V gene sequence: CDR1 SGHVS, CDR2 FNYEAQ. The CDR3 has 17 amino acids. V shed 5 bases and J shed 0 bases, with 17 bases lying between them. This chain's CDR3 is CASSPGAGRSSGNTIYF. In nucleotides, the CDR3 is TGTGCCAGCAGCCCAGGGGCAGGCAGGAGCTCTGGAAACACCATATATTTT. Using reference TRBV7-6 and TRBJ1-3 for the parts outside the CDR3, the full variable domain is GAGVSQSPRYKVTKRGQDVALRCDPISGHVSLYWYRQALGQGPEFLTYFNYEAQQDKSGLPNDRFSAERPEGSISTLTIQRTEQRDSAMYRCASSPGAGRSSGNTIYFGEGSWLTVV.

The chain has TRBV2 and TRBJ2-1; D not resolved. Deletions cut 5 bases from V and 4 bases from J, with 9 bases between. Germline V CDR1 and CDR2: SNHLY, FYNNEI. The CDR3 length is 13 residues. CDR3 loop: CASSFTTYNEQFF. The CDR3 nucleotides read TGTGCCAGCAGTTTCACCACATACAATGAGCAGTTCTTC.

This chain joins TRBV2 and TRBJ1-5; 8 bases agree with TRBD1. Germline V gene sequence: CDR1 SNHLY, CDR2 FYNNEI. V gave up 6 bases and J gave up 0 bases; unmatched junction bases: 4. The CDR3 is made up of 15 amino acids. The CDR3, as DNA: TGTGCCAGCAGGGGGGACAGGTATAGCAATCAGCCCCAGCATTTT. Translating gives CASRGDRYSNQPQHF.

This clone was found a few times. The chain links TRBV29-1 to TRBJ2-3; 12 bases are a match to TRBD2. V lost 6 bases and J lost 4; bases outside the gene matches: 8. Germline V gives CDR1 SQVTM, CDR2 ANQGSEA. The CDR3 loop spans 15 amino acids. CDR3 sequence reads: CSVTTSGRLSDTQYF. The CDR3 nucleotides are TGCAGCGTGACAACTAGCGGGAGGTTATCAGATACGCAGTATTTT.

This clone has a handful of counts. The chain is built from TRBV15 and TRBJ2-7; D perhaps matches TRBD2 (5 bases). Trimming removed 0 bases at V and 7 bases at J, with 10 bases between. In germline, CDR1 is LNHNV, CDR2 YYDKDF (reference sequence). CDR3 length: 13 amino acids. CDR3 coding DNA: TGTGCCACCAGCAGAGATCGGGGAAGGGAGCAGTACTTC. It yields the protein CATSRDRGREQYF.

This clone turned up a few times. V usage is TRBV10-3 and J usage is TRBJ2-2; 7 bases agree with TRBD2. The CDR3 has 17 residues. Trimming at V came to 0 bases and at J to 0 bases, leaving 4 bases not matched to a gene. Germline loops: CDR1 ENHRY, CDR2 SYGVKD. CDR3 DNA sequence: TGTGCCATCAGTGAGTCGTCCCTAGCGGCGAACACCGGGGAGCTGTTTTTT. Its protein is CAISESSLAANTGELFF.

Details on this clone: An end of the junction differs from the germline gene, which may be a read error. The chain couples TRBV7-7 to TRBJ1-1, with D uncertain. Germline lookup yields CDR1 SSHAT and CDR2 FNYEAQ (reference sequence). The CDR3 is 13 residues long. The CDR3 loop reads CASSQTLNTEAFF. The DNA for the CDR3 is TGTGCTAGCAGCCAGACATTGAACACTGAAGCTTTCTTT.

The CDR3 loop reads CASSLAGDTGELFF. CDR3 DNA sequence: TGTGCCAGCAGCTTAGCAGGGGACACCGGGGAGCTGTTTTTT. The genes are TRBV7-8 and TRBJ2-2, with D perhaps matching TRBD1 (5 bases). Germline CDR1 reads SGHVS; CDR2 reads FQNEAQ. The CDR3 has 14 amino acids. V gave up 0 bases and J gave up 3 bases, with 5 bases separating them.

The chain employs TRBV6-5 and TRBJ1-2; no reliable D call. The CDR3 has 13 residues. The germline V and J ends were trimmed by 6 bases and 7 bases, with 15 bases remaining between them. Germline V gene sequence: CDR1 MNHEY, CDR2 SVGAGI. As DNA, the CDR3 is TGTGCCAGCAGCCGTATCCTGGGGAGTGGCTACACCTTC. It codes for CASSRILGSGYTF.

This clone turned up a few times. This chain connects TRBV7-6 to TRBJ2-1; the match to TRBD2 covers 7 bases. The CDR3 contains 14 residues. The trim removed 5 bases at V and 8 bases at J, leaving 9 bases unmatched. From germline, CDR1 is SGHVS and CDR2 FNYEAQ. The CDR3 protein is CASSMRTSGDEQFF. The CDR3 DNA is TGTGCCAGCAGCATGAGGACTAGTGGGGATGAGCAGTTCTTC.

The V gene is TRBV2, the J gene TRBJ2-7; D may be TRBD1 (8 bases). The CDR3 extends over 13 amino acids. CDR1 is SNHLY and CDR2 is FYNNEI in the germline V gene. V was trimmed by 4 bases and J by 6 bases, leaving 13 bases between them. This CDR3 is CASSVDREGEQYF. The CDR3 nucleotides read TGTGCCAGCAGTGTGGACAGGGAGGGCGAGCAGTACTTC.

The V call is TRBV29-1, the J call TRBJ1-3; the D is unclear. The CDR3 has 12 amino acids. Germline assignment: CDR1 SQVTM and CDR2 ANQGSEA. V was shortened by 4 bases and J by 4 bases, with 8 bases between the two germline ends. Here the CDR3 DNA reads TGCAGCGTTGTGCGGCACGGAAACACCATATATTTT. Protein sequence: CSVVRHGNTIYF.

The V and J genes are TRBV19 and TRBJ2-2; TRBD1 matches at 11 bases. This CDR3 comprises 15 residues. V lost 6 bases to trimming and J lost 4 bases; unmatched junction nucleotides: 4. Germline V lookup: CDR1 LNHDA, CDR2 SQIVND (reference sequence). In DNA form, the CDR3 reads TGTGCCAGTAGCCGAGGGACAGGGGGCACCGGGGAGCTGTTTTTT. It specifies CASSRGTGGTGELFF. Full variable domain (remainder filled in from reference TRBV19 and TRBJ2-2): DGGITQSPKYLFRKEGQNVTLSCEQNLNHDAMYWYRQDPGQGLRLIYYSQIVNDFQKGDIAEGYSVSREKKESFPLTVTSAQKNPTAFYLCASSRGTGGTGELFFGEGSRLTVL.

This sequence joins TRBV28 and TRBJ2-2; 10 nucleotides line up with TRBD1. The CDR3 has 12 residues. The germline V gene has CDR1 MDHEN and CDR2 SYDVKM. The CDR3 sequence is CVSDRGTGELFF. CDR3 nucleotide sequence: TGTGTCTCGGACAGGGGGACCGGGGAGCTGTTTTTT.

The J gene is TRBJ2-1, the V gene TRBV5-4; D is ambiguous. Germline V gene data show CDR1 as SGHNT and CDR2 as YYREEE (reference sequence). The V and J ends lost 1 base and 7 bases respectively, with 9 bases between them. This CDR3 has 13 amino acids. As DNA, the CDR3 is TGTGCCAGCAGCTTGACCCAGAAAAATGAGCAGTTCTTC. Protein sequence: CASSLTQKNEQFF.

The V call is TRBV19, the J call TRBJ1-5; D is undetermined. CDR3 size: 15 residues. V was cut by 10 bases and J by 3 bases, with 19 bases left in between. Germline CDR1 and CDR2: LNHDA and SQIVND (reference sequence). The CDR3 DNA sequence: TGTGCCAAAAGAGAACAGAGCCTAAACAATCAGCCCCAGCATTTT. The encoded protein is CAKREQSLNNQPQHF.

The rearrangement links TRBV5-6 to TRBJ2-1; weak D call: TRBD2 (6 bases). Germline assignment: CDR1 SGHDT and CDR2 YYEEEE. Trimming left V 4 bases short and J 3 bases short, with 14 bases between. CDR3 length: 15 amino acids. The CDR3 DNA sequence: TGTGCCAGCAGCGGGGCGGGACTCGGCTACAATGAGCAGTTCTTC. Encoded protein: CASSGAGLGYNEQFF.